Shown below are 2 T cell receptor beta chains from a single sample sequenced in a study of T cell responses to AZD1222 COVID-19 vaccine. Generated by immunoSEQ multiplex PCR, the TCRdb table keeps only in-frame clones and is missing some. Here the sample spans about 140,000 clones, 90% to 95% being singletons. The sequencing used peripheral blood, collected 28 days after the second AZD1222 dose. These receptors all come from an adult who received the AZD1222 COVID-19 vaccine.

The V and J genes are TRBV27 and TRBJ2-1; 13 positions match TRBD2. CDR3 length: 19 residues. J lost 2 bases, V lost 0 bases, and 7 bases had no gene match. Germline values: CDR1 MNHEY, CDR2 SMNVEV (reference sequence). As DNA, the CDR3 is TGTGCCAGCAGTTTATCGACTAGCGGGGGGACAGTTACCTACAATGAGCAGTTCTTC. Residues: CASSLSTSGGTVTYNEQFF.

This clone was counted a few times. The chain employs TRBV4-3 and TRBJ1-4; D is unresolved. V was pared by 1 base and J by 8 bases, with 5 bases between. The CDR3 runs to 12 residues. From germline, CDR1 is LGHNA and CDR2 YSLEER. The CDR3 region is CASSQVAEKLFF. The CDR3 DNA sequence: TGCGCCAGCAGCCAAGTTGCCGAAAAACTGTTTTTT.